This T cell receptor (beta chain) was recovered during a study of blood T cell repertoires in COVID-19. Study-level information: Sources were T cells, B-cell-depleted T cells, or PBMCs; the material itself was cDNA or gDNA.

This CDR3 has 11 amino acids. Trimming cost V 7 bases and J 7 bases, with 10 bases left between them. Germline V CDR1 and CDR2: SNHLY, FYNNEI. Sequencing was performed with immunoSEQ multiplex PCR; in TCRdb, only in-frame clones are kept and a portion is missing. Here the sample spans roughly 220,000 clones, 75% to 90% being singletons. Sequenced input: PBMCs or T cells enriched from blood (not recorded which). The TCR sequence derives from a middle-aged woman with acute COVID-19. The chain employs TRBV2 and TRBJ1-2, with D possibly matching TRBD1 (6 bases). Here the CDR3 DNA reads TGTGCCAGCACTAACAGGGCTGGCTACACCTTC. It codes for CASTNRAGYTF. The complete variable domain, with remaining parts taken from reference TRBV2 and TRBJ1-2, reads EPEVTQTPSHQVTQMGQEVILRCVPISNHLYFYWYRQILGQKVEFLVSFYNNEISEKSEIFDDQFSVERPDGSNFTLKIRSTKLEDSAMYFCASTNRAGYTFGSGTRLTVV.